This TCR beta chain was identified in a study of sequential checkpoint blockade in melanoma. Study context: Randomization was 1:1 between first-line nivolumab→ipilimumab and ipilimumab→nivolumab. Both treatment sequences were followed by maintenance nivolumab.

The CDR3 length is 16 residues. CDR1 and CDR2 (germline): SGHRS, YFSETQ. The V segment lost 3 bases and the J segment 0 bases; nucleotides outside the gene matches: 5. Assay used: immunoSEQ multiplex PCR; TCRdb lists only in-frame clones, some missing. The data show approximately 5,200 clones, over 65% seen once. This sample's treatment: randomized to nivolumab then ipilimumab (arm A) or the reverse (arm B). Live CD3+CD8+ CD19− CD56− cells were sorted from PBMCs. The TCR originated in a human donor with melanoma. The specimen was CD8+ T cells sorted from blood (inferred from file names), collected from a patient given nivolumab and ipilimumab in sequence. The rearrangement joins TRBV5-1 to TRBJ2-1; TRBD2 matches 8 bases. CDR3 in amino acids: CASSSGAGGSYNEQFF. The CDR3 nucleotides read TGCGCCAGCAGCTCAGGGGCGGGGGGCTCCTACAATGAGCAGTTCTTC.